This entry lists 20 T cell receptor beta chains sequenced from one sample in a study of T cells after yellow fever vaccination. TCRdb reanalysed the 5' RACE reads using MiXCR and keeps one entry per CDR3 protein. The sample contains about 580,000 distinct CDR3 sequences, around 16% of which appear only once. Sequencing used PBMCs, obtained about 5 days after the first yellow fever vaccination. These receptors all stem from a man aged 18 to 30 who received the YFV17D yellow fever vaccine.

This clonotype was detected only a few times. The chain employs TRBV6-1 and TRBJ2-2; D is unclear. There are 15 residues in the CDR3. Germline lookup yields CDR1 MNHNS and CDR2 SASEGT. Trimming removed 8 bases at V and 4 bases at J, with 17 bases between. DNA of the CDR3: TGTGCCAGCTCACCATTGTGGGGTAGCACCGGGGAGCTGTTTTTT. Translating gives CASSPLWGSTGELFF.

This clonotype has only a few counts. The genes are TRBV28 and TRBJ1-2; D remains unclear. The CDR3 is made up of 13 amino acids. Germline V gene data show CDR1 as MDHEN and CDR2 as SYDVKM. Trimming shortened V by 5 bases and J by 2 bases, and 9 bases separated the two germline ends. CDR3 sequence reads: CASSTVKNYGYTF. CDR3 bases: TGTGCCAGCAGTACAGTAAAGAACTATGGCTACACCTTC.

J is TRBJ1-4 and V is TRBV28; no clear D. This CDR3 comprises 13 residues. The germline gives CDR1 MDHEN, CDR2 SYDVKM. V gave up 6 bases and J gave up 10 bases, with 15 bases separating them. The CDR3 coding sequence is TGTGCCAGCAGCCTCCCCCCGGGAGGAAAACTGTTTTTT. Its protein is CASSLPPGGKLFF.

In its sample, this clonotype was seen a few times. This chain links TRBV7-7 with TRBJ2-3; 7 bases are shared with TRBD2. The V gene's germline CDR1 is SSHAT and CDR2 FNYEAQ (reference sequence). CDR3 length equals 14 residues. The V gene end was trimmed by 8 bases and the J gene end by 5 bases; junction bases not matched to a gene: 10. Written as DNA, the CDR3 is TGTGCCAGCGCCCCGGGACTATCAGGAGATACGCAGTATTTT. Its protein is CASAPGLSGDTQYF.

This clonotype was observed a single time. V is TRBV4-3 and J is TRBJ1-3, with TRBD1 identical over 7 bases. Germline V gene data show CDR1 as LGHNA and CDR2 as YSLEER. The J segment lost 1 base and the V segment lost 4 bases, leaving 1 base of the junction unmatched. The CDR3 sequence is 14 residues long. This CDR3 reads CASSRTGSGNTIYF. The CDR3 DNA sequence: TGCGCCAGCAGCCGGACAGGATCTGGAAACACCATATATTTT.

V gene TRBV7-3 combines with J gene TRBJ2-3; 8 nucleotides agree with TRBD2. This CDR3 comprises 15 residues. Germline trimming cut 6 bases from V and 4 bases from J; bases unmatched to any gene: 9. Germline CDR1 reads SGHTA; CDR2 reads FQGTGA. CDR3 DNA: TGTGCCAGCAGTCTTGGCCGGGGGGGACCAGATACGCAGTATTTT. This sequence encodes CASSLGRGGPDTQYF.

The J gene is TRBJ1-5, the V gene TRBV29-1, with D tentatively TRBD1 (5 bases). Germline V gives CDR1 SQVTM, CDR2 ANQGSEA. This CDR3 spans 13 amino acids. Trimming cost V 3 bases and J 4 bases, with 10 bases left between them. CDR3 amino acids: CSVEQGFNQPQHF. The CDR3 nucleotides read TGCAGCGTTGAGCAGGGATTTAATCAGCCCCAGCATTTT.

The CDR3 sequence: CATRSGVDTEAFF. In DNA form, the CDR3 reads TGTGCCACCCGATCGGGGGTAGACACTGAAGCTTTCTTT. The chain combines TRBV24-1 with TRBJ1-1; D possibly corresponds to TRBD1 (5 bases). Germline V lookup: CDR1 KGHDR, CDR2 SFDVKD. The V gene lost 9 bases and the J gene lost 3 bases, with 13 bases spanning the gap. The CDR3 extends over 13 amino acids.

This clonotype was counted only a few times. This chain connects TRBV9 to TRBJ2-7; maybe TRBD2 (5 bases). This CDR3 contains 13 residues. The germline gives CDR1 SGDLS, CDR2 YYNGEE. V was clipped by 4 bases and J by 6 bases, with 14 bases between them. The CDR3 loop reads CASSQSPSSEQYF. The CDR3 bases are TGTGCCAGCAGCCAGTCTCCTAGCAGCGAGCAGTACTTC.

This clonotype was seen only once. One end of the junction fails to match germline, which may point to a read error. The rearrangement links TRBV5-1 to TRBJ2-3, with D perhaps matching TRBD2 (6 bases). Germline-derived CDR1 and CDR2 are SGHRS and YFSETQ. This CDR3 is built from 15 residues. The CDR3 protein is CASSLSGTSTDTLYF. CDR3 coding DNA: TGCGCCAGCAGCCTATCTGGAACTAGCACAGATACGCTGTATTTT.

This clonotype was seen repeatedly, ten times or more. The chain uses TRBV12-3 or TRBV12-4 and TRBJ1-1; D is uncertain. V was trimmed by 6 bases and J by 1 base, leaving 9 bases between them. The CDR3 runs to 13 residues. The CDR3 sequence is CASREQQNTEAFF. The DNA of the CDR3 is TGTGCCAGCAGGGAGCAGCAGAACACTGAAGCTTTCTTT.

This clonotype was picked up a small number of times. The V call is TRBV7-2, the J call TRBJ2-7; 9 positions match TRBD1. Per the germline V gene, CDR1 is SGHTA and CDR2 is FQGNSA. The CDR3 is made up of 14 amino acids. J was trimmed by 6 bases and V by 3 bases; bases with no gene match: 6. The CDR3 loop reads CASSLGQGRGEQYF. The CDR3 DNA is TGTGCCAGCAGCTTGGGACAGGGAAGGGGCGAGCAGTACTTC.

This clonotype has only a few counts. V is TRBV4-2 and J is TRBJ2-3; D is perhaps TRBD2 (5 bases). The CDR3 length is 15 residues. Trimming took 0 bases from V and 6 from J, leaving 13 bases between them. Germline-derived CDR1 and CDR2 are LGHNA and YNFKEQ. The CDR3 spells CASSQEGAVRDTQYF. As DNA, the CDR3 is TGTGCCAGCAGCCAAGAGGGAGCGGTTCGGGATACGCAGTATTTT.

CDR3 sequence: CASSRYFAETQYF. In DNA form, the CDR3 reads TGTGCCAGCTCCCGCTATTTCGCAGAGACCCAGTACTTC. The chain combines TRBV6-1 with TRBJ2-5; D unclear. The V gene's germline CDR1 is MNHNS and CDR2 SASEGT. This CDR3 region has 13 residues. V lost 8 bases to trimming and J lost 4 bases, with 14 bases between them.

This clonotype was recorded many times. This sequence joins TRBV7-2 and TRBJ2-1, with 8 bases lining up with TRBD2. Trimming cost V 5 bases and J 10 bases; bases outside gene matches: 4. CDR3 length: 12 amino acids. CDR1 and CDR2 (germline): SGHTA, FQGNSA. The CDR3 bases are TGTGCCAGCAGCCCCCAGCGGGGGGAGCAGTTCTTC. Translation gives CASSPQRGEQFF.

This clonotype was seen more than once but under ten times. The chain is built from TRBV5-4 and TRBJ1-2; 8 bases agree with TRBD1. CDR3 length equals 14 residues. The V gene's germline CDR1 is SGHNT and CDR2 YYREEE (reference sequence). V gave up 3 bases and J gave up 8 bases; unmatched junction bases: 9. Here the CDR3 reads CASSWVDRGYGYTF. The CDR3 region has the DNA TGTGCCAGCAGCTGGGTCGACAGGGGATACGGCTACACCTTC.

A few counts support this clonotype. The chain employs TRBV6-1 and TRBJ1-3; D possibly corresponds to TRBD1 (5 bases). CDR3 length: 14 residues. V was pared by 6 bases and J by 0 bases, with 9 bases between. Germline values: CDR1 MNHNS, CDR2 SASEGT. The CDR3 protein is CASRIQVSGNTIYF. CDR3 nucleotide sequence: TGTGCCAGCAGGATACAGGTCTCTGGAAACACCATATATTTT.

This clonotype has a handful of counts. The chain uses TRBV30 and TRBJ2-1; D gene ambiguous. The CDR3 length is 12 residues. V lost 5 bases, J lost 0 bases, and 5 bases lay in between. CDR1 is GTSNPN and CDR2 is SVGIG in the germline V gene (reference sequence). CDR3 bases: TGTGCCTGGGCCCCCTCCTACAATGAGCAGTTCTTC. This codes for CAWAPSYNEQFF.

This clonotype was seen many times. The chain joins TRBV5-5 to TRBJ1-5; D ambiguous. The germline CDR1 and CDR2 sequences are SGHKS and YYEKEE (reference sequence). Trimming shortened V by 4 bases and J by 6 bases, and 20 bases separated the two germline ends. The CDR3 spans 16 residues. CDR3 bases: TGTGCCAGCAGCCAAGAGCTGAAGGACTTTGTTCAGCCCCAGCATTTT. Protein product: CASSQELKDFVQPQHF.

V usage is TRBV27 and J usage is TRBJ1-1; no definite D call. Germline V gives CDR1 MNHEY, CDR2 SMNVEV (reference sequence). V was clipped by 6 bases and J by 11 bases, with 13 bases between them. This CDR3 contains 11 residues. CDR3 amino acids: CASRKGQAAFF. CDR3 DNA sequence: TGTGCCAGCAGGAAAGGGCAGGCGGCTTTCTTT.